The rows below give T cell receptor beta chains drawn from one sample of a study of vaccination effects on CD4 cells after COVID-19. These receptors have no identified antigens. Repertoires were generated with immunoSEQ multiplex PCR, while TCRdb's copy carries only in-frame clones and drops some. Here the sample spans 70,000 to 95,000 clones, around four fifths being singletons. Sequences were derived from CD4+ T cells from PBMCs cultured with HCoV-OC43 spike peptides, sampled after COVID-19 vaccination. Every receptor here comes from a human donor who received a COVID-19 vaccine. The CDR3 runs from the conserved cysteine through the conserved F or W. A D gene is named only where the DNA matches it firmly. Not every row has a clone size; where given, it reads once, few, many or a size class.

j_call,d_call,clone_size,v_call,cdr3_nt,cdr3_aa
TRBJ2-2,.,.,TRBV18,TGTGCCAGCTCACCCACGACAGGAGTCGGGGAGCTGTTTTTT,CASSPTTGVGELFF
TRBJ2-3,.,few,TRBV5-1,TGCGCCAGCAGCAAGGACAGCCCTAGCACAGATACGCAGTATTTT,CASSKDSPSTDTQYF
TRBJ2-2,TRBD2,.,TRBV6-5,TGTGCCAGCATGGGACTAGCGTACAACACCGGGGAGCTGTTTTTT,CASMGLAYNTGELFF
TRBJ1-4,.,.,TRBV19,TGTGCCAGTAGTCATCGAGGTTCCTATAATGAAAAACTGTTTTTT,CASSHRGSYNEKLFF
TRBJ1-5,.,.,TRBV5-5,TGTGCCAGCAGCTTTCAATTTGGTTTGAATCAGCCCCAGCATTTT,CASSFQFGLNQPQHF
TRBJ2-2,.,.,TRBV9,TGTGCCAGCAGCGTAGTTCCACTCACCGGGGAGCTGTTTTTT,CASSVVPLTGELFF
TRBJ2-2,.,.,TRBV11-2,TGTGCCAGCAGCCTACGGGACACGAACACCGGGGAGCTGTTTTTT,CASSLRDTNTGELFF
TRBJ2-3,.,.,TRBV5-1,TGCGCCAGCAGCTTGTTAGGGGTCACAGATACGCAGTATTTT,CASSLLGVTDTQYF
TRBJ2-3,TRBD1,.,TRBV7-9,TGTGCCAGCAGCTGGACAGGGTCAACTAGCACAGATACGCAGTATTTT,CASSWTGSTSTDTQYF
TRBJ2-1,.,.,TRBV19,TGTGCCAGTTCGTTCAGAGGGAATGAGCAGTTCTTC,CASSFRGNEQFF
TRBJ1-5,TRBD1,.,TRBV24-1,TGTGCCACCAGTGATCGGACAGGCAACAATCAGCCCCAGCATTTT,CATSDRTGNNQPQHF
TRBJ1-1,.,.,TRBV6-6,TGTGCCAGCAGTTACTCGATTAGCACTGAAGCTTTCTTT,CASSYSISTEAFF
TRBJ2-1,.,.,TRBV6-5,TGTGCCAGCAGTTACTCGAGTATGGGGACGGGGCAGTTCTTC,CASSYSSMGTGQFF
TRBJ1-4,.,.,TRBV7-2,TGTGCCAGCAGCATCAACAGCGGAAAACTGTTTTTT,CASSINSGKLFF
TRBJ1-4,.,.,TRBV5-6,TGTGCCAGCAGCCGGGACACACGAACTAATGAAAAACTGTTTTTT,CASSRDTRTNEKLFF
TRBJ1-4,.,.,TRBV7-2,TGTGCCAGCAGCTTAGGGCAGATTAATGAAAAACTGTTTTTT,CASSLGQINEKLFF
TRBJ1-1,.,once,TRBV5-4,TGTGCCAGCAGCTTTACAGGGCGTGGGAACACTGAAGCTTTCTTT,CASSFTGRGNTEAFF
TRBJ2-1,TRBD2,few,TRBV18,TGTGCCAGCTCTTCTAATCTAGCGGAGTACAATGAGCAGTTCTTC,CASSSNLAEYNEQFF
TRBJ2-3,.,few,TRBV5-4,TGTGCCAGCAGCAAAGGGACCTATACTAGCACAGATACGCAGTATTTT,CASSKGTYTSTDTQYF
TRBJ1-1,.,.,TRBV6-4,TGTGCCAGCAGGCCTAAAGGGCCTGAAGCTTTCTTT,CASRPKGPEAFF
TRBJ1-3,.,.,TRBV20-1,TGCAGTGCTAGTAGGCCGGGGAGTGGAAACACCATATATTTT,CSASRPGSGNTIYF
TRBJ1-1,.,once,TRBV18,TGTGCCAGCTCACCCCTGGCGCAGACGAACACTGAAGCTTTCTTT,CASSPLAQTNTEAFF
TRBJ1-3,.,once,TRBV4-1,TGCGCCAGCAGCCAAGCCCAGGGAAACACCATATATTTT,CASSQAQGNTIYF
TRBJ2-2,.,.,TRBV28,TGTGCCGTAGGACCGTCGGACACCGGGGAGCTGTTTTTT,CAVGPSDTGELFF
TRBJ1-2,TRBD1,.,TRBV6-1,TGTGCCAGCAGTGAAGATGAACGGACAGGGGCCTATGGCTACACCTTC,CASSEDERTGAYGYTF
TRBJ1-1,.,once,TRBV6-2/TRBV6-3,TGTGCCAGCAGTTATGCCGTCCAGGGGAAGTTCGACACTGAAGCTTTCTTT,CASSYAVQGKFDTEAFF
TRBJ2-2,TRBD2,once,TRBV7-3,TGTGCCAGCAGCTTTGGCATTCTAGCGGGGGGGACCGGGGAGCTGTTTTTT,CASSFGILAGGTGELFF
TRBJ1-2,TRBD1,.,TRBV6-5,TGTGCCAGCAGGCGACAGGGGACTAACTATGGCTACACCTTC,CASRRQGTNYGYTF
TRBJ1-6,.,.,TRBV21-1,.,CASNSEGTWGLGSPLHF
TRBJ1-1,.,.,TRBV3-1/TRBV3-2,TGTGCCAGCAGCCAATATGGTGGGAGCACTGAAGCTTTCTTT,CASSQYGGSTEAFF
TRBJ2-1,TRBD2,.,TRBV6-5,TGTGCCAGCAGTTCGGGGACTAGCGGGGGATACAATGAGCAGTTCTTC,CASSSGTSGGYNEQFF
TRBJ1-2,.,few,TRBV12-3/TRBV12-4,TGTGCCAGCAGTTCTTCAGGGACCTATGGCTACACCTTC,CASSSSGTYGYTF
TRBJ2-5,.,.,TRBV3-1/TRBV3-2,TGTGCCAGCAGCTACAGCCGGGCCGGAGAGACCCAGTACTTC,CASSYSRAGETQYF
TRBJ1-1,.,.,TRBV5-5,TGTGCCAGCAGCTTGGCCCAGGGAAACACTGAAGCTTTCTTT,CASSLAQGNTEAFF
TRBJ1-1,.,.,TRBV19,TGTGCCAGTAGCCTTAATACAGGTCGCGGCACTGAAGCTTTCTTT,CASSLNTGRGTEAFF
TRBJ2-2,TRBD1,.,TRBV24-1,TGTGCCACCAGTGAGGCGACAGGGGGGTATCCCGGGGAGCTGTTTTTT,CATSEATGGYPGELFF
TRBJ1-4,.,.,TRBV3-1/TRBV3-2,TGTGCCGGGGGAAGGGGGGATATTGAAAAACTGTTTTTT,CAGGRGDIEKLFF
TRBJ2-5,TRBD1,.,TRBV18,TGTGCCAGCTCAGGACAGGGTGGAGAGACCCAGTACTTC,CASSGQGGETQYF
TRBJ1-1,.,few,TRBV3-1/TRBV3-2,TGTGCCAGCAGCCAAGTGGAGGACAGCGTCTTCTTT,CASSQVEDSVFF
TRBJ2-5,TRBD2,once,TRBV5-1,TGCGCCAGCCAGACCGTTAGCGGGGGGGCCGCTCCAGAGACCCAGTACTTC,CASQTVSGGAAPETQYF
TRBJ2-4,.,.,TRBV7-9,TGTGCCAGCAGCATCCTGACGTTAGCCAAAAACATTCAGTACTTC,CASSILTLAKNIQYF
TRBJ2-5,.,.,TRBV14,TGTGCCAGCAGCCAGGTCCCGACACAAGAGACCCAGTACTTC,CASSQVPTQETQYF
TRBJ2-5,.,.,TRBV4-2,TGTGCCAGCAGCCAAGATGTGCAGGCCCCAGAGACCCAGTACTTC,CASSQDVQAPETQYF
TRBJ2-3,TRBD2,few,TRBV5-1,TGCGCCAGCAGCGCTGCACCGGGACTAGCGGGGGGGCGAGGGGATACGCAGTATTTT,CASSAAPGLAGGRGDTQYF
TRBJ2-6,.,.,TRBV11-2,TGTGCCAGCAGCGTCAGGGGAACTGGGGCCAACGTCCTGACTTTC,CASSVRGTGANVLTF
TRBJ2-5,TRBD2,.,TRBV7-2,TGTGCCAGCAGCTTAGCGGGGCGCGGGGGGCAAGAGACCCAGTACTTC,CASSLAGRGGQETQYF
TRBJ2-2,.,.,TRBV7-2,TGTGCCAGCAGCTTAGTGAGGGGGGCCCTGATTTCGACAGCCGGGGAGCTGTTTTTT,CASSLVRGALISTAGELFF
TRBJ1-4,TRBD1,.,TRBV28,TGTGCCAGCAGTCCGAGGACAGGGGGCTTTAGTGAAAAACTGTTTTTT,CASSPRTGGFSEKLFF
TRBJ2-3,TRBD1,.,TRBV5-1,TGCGCCAGCAGCTTTACCCCGGGACAGGGAACAGATACGCAGTATTTT,CASSFTPGQGTDTQYF
TRBJ1-1,.,.,TRBV18,TGTGCCAGCTCCTGGGCCCGACAACCGAACACTGAAGCTTTCTTT,CASSWARQPNTEAFF
TRBJ1-3,.,once,TRBV12-5,TGTGCTAGTGCCCTTGTCAGTGGGCAGGTTGGAAACACCATATATTTT,CASALVSGQVGNTIYF
TRBJ1-2,.,.,TRBV6-5,TGTGCCAGCAGTAGGACAGCGAATAACTATGGCTACACCTTC,CASSRTANNYGYTF
TRBJ1-3,.,.,TRBV5-6,TGTGCCAGCAGCTTAACCTACTCTGGAAACACCATATATTTT,CASSLTYSGNTIYF
TRBJ1-3,.,.,TRBV23-1,TGCGCCAGCATCCATACACGATTATCCTCTGGAAACACCATATATTTT,CASIHTRLSSGNTIYF
TRBJ2-5,.,.,TRBV3-1/TRBV3-2,TGTGCCAGCAGCCAACGGGGAGAGACCCAGTACTTC,CASSQRGETQYF
TRBJ1-6,TRBD1,.,TRBV5-4,TGTGCCAGCAGCTCCCGGACAGGAAGGAATTCACCCCTCCACTTT,CASSSRTGRNSPLHF
TRBJ1-1,.,.,TRBV5-6,TGTGCCAGCAGCGAACAGTGGAACACTGAAGCTTTCTTT,CASSEQWNTEAFF
TRBJ2-2,TRBD1,.,TRBV5-1,TGCGCCAGCAGCACCTTGACAGGGACGAACACCGGGGAGCTGTTTTTT,CASSTLTGTNTGELFF